This T cell receptor (beta chain) was identified during a study of Tregs in tolerant kidney transplant recipients (dated by TCRdb to about 2019). With respect to the entire study: TCRbeta sequencing was used in the study to identify donor-specific regulatory T cells before combined kidney and bone marrow transplantation, and the identified cells were then tracked after transplant. In a few healthy controls, several methods of expanding Tregs specific for an allogeneic donor were compared by TCRbeta repertoire sequencing. Points the paper makes about the study in general: Expanding Tregs with activated donor B cells appeared to identify the most biologically relevant and donor-specific TCRbeta repertoire. Because the study included only a small number of patients, the results must be confirmed in larger populations and under other immunosuppression protocols. Although technical replication error seemed to be minimal, the question of biological reproducibility was not addressed directly.

Note on this clone: No antigen is known for it. No clone much larger than this one lies a single base away; base qualities are absent.

From cysteine to phenylalanine, the CDR3 is 16 amino acids long. Of the read, only the CDR3 DNA is kept; its 48 bases are in frame from base 1. V and J lose 2 bases and 2 bases, and a span of 14 bases separates them. CDR1 and CDR2 (MNHNS, SASEGT) derive from the germline V gene. Thawed PBMCs were FACS-sorted into unstimulated Tregs (CD4+CD25+CD127-), CD4+ non-Tregs (CD4+CD25-), CD4 cells and CD8 cells. Blood from healthy controls was obtained either as purchased buffy coats or from healthy volunteers. Healthy control blood was separated into PBMCs by Ficoll density gradient and cryopreserved, and patient PBMCs were collected both before and after transplant. For TCRbeta CDR3 sequencing, genomic DNA from the sorted cells was extracted using the QIAGEN DNeasy Blood and Tissue Kit. High-throughput TCRbeta CDR3 sequencing was carried out commercially through immunoSEQ, with PCR amplification with bias correction and internal controls included. Per the source publication's procedure: Unique productive TCRbeta sequences were defined by CDR3 nucleotide sequence where primers matched, and otherwise by CDR3 amino acid sequence together with Vbeta and Jbeta genes. To correct sorting error, sequences shared between sorted populations at a frequency ratio of 2:1 or less were removed; the rest were assigned to the higher population. Sequences were defined as donor-reactive when expanded at least 5-fold in CFSE-low cells versus unstimulated cells and present at a frequency of at least 0.01% in CFSE-low cells. Jensen-Shannon divergence, calculated on the top 100 TCRbeta sequences ranked by frequency, was used to quantify repertoire divergence. For samples with multiple sequencing runs, sorting error was corrected separately for each run before the runs were pooled. The source is immuneACCESS, and TCRdb retained only in-frame sequences with V and J called. Part of the clones is not carried over; for the studies checked, unresolved V genes explain less than half of this, and the remainder is unexplained. The V and J calls and the clone size are those of that table, but D and trimming were determined from the DNA. The sample data list about 240,000 clones, and around 81% of these were observed just once. 0.55% to 0.65% of the sample rests with the top ten.

The V gene is TRBV6-1 and the J gene is TRBJ2-3, with the D gene not clear enough to name. The sample comprised CD4+ T cells from blood. The TCR originated in a human donor in good health. The CDR3 sequence is CASSESVGQSTDTQYF. Read as DNA, the sequence is TGTGCCAGCAGTGAATCGGTCGGCCAATCCACAGATACGCAGTATTTT.